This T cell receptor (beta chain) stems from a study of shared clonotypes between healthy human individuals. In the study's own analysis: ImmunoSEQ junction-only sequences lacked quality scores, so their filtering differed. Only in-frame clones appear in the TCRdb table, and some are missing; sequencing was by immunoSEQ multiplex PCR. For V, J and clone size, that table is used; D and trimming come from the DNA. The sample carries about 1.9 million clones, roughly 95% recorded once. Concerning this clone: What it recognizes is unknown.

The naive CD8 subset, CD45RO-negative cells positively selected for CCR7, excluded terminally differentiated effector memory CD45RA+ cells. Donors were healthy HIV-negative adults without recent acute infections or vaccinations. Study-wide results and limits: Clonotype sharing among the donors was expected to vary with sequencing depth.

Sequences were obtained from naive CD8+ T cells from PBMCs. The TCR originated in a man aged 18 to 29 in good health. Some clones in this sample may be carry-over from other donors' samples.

CDR3 protein: CASSIDAESYEQYF. The CDR3 DNA is TGTGCCAGTAGTATAGATGCAGAGTCCTACGAGCAGTACTTC. The chain uses TRBV19 and TRBJ2-7; no firm D call. V lost 0 bases, J lost 1 base, and 7 bases lay in between. Per the germline V gene, CDR1 is LNHDA and CDR2 is SQIVND (reference sequence). CDR3 length equals 14 residues.